This TCR beta chain was recovered during a study of T cell clonotyping in hematopoietic cell transplantation. The repertoire was sequenced with immunoSEQ multiplex PCR; TCRdb's copy has only in-frame clones and lacks some. The sample gives thousands of clones, around 79% of which show up once; 15% to 20% is in the top ten. General study points: Without cell sorting, CD4 versus CD8 contributions remain unresolved.

Blood collection times were about day -28 and days 30, 100, 180 posttransplant. CDR1 and CDR2 from the germline V gene are MNHEY and SMNVEV (reference sequence). V shed 1 base and J 1 base; nucleotides not matched to a gene: 2. This CDR3 has 15 amino acids. Concerning this clone: Its antigen is not known.

This chain joins TRBV27 and TRBJ1-1, with 8 bases matching TRBD1. This TCR came from a male patient in his thirties or forties who had an allogeneic stem cell transplant from a related donor, so the T cells may come from the graft donor. Some clones in this sample may be carry-over from other donors' samples. Material: PBMCs, obtained 180 days after allogeneic stem cell transplant. The CDR3 protein is CASSLYDRGNTEAFF. DNA for the CDR3: TGTGCCAGCAGTTTATACGACAGGGGGAACACTGAAGCTTTCTTT.